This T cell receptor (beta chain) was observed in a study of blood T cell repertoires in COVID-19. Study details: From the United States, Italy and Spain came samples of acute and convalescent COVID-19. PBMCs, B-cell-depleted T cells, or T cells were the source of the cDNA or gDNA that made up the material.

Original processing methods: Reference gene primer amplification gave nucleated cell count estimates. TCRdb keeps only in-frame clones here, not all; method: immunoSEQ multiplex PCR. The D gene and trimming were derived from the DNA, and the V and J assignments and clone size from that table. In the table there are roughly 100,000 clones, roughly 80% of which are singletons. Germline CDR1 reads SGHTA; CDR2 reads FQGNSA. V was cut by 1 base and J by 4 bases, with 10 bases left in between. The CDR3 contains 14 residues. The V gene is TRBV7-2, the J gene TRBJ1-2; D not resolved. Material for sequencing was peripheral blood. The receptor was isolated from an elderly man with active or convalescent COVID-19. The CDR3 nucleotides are TGTGCCAGCAGCTTAGACGGGCGGGTCTATGGCTACACCTTC. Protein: CASSLDGRVYGYTF.